The 9 T cell receptor beta chains presented below share a single source sample, sequenced in a study of response to subunit inactivated influenza vaccine. Using its own MiXCR run on the RT-PCR reads, TCRdb lists one record per CDR3 protein. The profile shows 500,000 to 550,000 distinct CDR3 sequences, around 7.7% of them singletons. This specimen was PBMCs from blood, taken roughly 24 months after vaccination. These receptors all come from a man aged 45 to 70 who received an inactivated influenza vaccine.

The chain has TRBV12-3 or TRBV12-4 and TRBJ2-4, with D tentatively TRBD1 or TRBD2 (5 bases each). Trimming took 3 bases from V and 5 from J, leaving 5 bases between them. The CDR3 is 12 amino acids. DNA of the CDR3: TGTGCCAGCAGTTTGGGGGAAAACATTCAGTACTTC. This encodes CASSLGENIQYF.

This clonotype was seen many times. The chain carries TRBV12-3 or TRBV12-4 and TRBJ2-1; D gene ambiguous. This CDR3 is 12 amino acids long. Trimming cost V 3 bases and J 7 bases, with 7 bases left between them. DNA of the CDR3: TGTGCCAGCAGTTTCTCCATAAATGAGCAGTTCTTC. Translation gives CASSFSINEQFF.

This clonotype was detected only a few times. The chain combines TRBV10-1 with TRBJ2-1; TRBD2 matches at 8 bases. The CDR3 covers 17 residues. V gave up 5 bases and J gave up 0 bases; unmatched junction bases: 9. CDR1 is WNHNN, CDR2 SYGVQD, per germline (reference sequence). CDR3 in amino acids: CASSSGGSRSSYNEQFF. The CDR3 DNA follows: TGCGCCAGCAGTAGCGGGGGTTCCCGAAGCTCCTACAATGAGCAGTTCTTC.

This clonotype was observed many times. The chain has TRBV10-3 and TRBJ2-1, with 13 positions matching TRBD2. Germline V gene data show CDR1 as ENHRY and CDR2 as SYGVKD. J gave up 4 bases and V 5 bases, and 2 bases lay outside the gene matches. This CDR3 is 15 amino acids long. Written as DNA, the CDR3 is TGTGCCATCAGTTGGACTAGCGGGGGATACAATGAGCAGTTCTTC. Translation: CAISWTSGGYNEQFF.

V and J are TRBV15 and TRBJ1-4; tentatively, D is TRBD1 (6 bases). Trimming pared 0 bases from V and 7 bases from J, leaving 15 bases between. Germline V lookup: CDR1 LNHNV, CDR2 YYDKDF (reference sequence). The CDR3 is 16 residues long. CDR3: CATSREQGGLPEKLFF. Here the CDR3 DNA reads TGTGCCACCAGCAGAGAACAGGGCGGCCTTCCTGAAAAACTGTTTTTT.

V and J are TRBV5-1 and TRBJ1-1; 7 nucleotides line up with TRBD1. V trimming: 4 bases; J trimming: 4 bases; junction bases outside the gene matches: 7. Germline CDR1 SGHRS, CDR2 YFSETQ. This CDR3 region has 14 residues. The CDR3 sequence is CASSDHRGITEAFF. CDR3 in DNA: TGCGCCAGCAGCGACCACAGGGGTATCACTGAAGCTTTCTTT. The full variable domain, with the rest looked up from reference TRBV5-1 and TRBJ1-1, is KAGVTQTPRYLIKTRGQQVTLSCSPISGHRSVSWYQQTPGQGLQFLFEYFSETQRNKGNFPGRFSGRQFSNSRSEMNVSTLELGDSALYLCASSDHRGITEAFFGQGTRLTVV.

The genes are TRBV30 and TRBJ1-2; D is undetermined. This CDR3 has 12 residues. Germline V gene data show CDR1 as GTSNPN and CDR2 as SVGIG (reference sequence). The V end was cut by 5 bases, the J end by 8 bases, with 15 bases between. The CDR3 spells CAWQLQTEGYTF. Here the CDR3 DNA reads TGTGCCTGGCAACTCCAAACGGAAGGCTACACCTTC.

At least ten counts were recorded for this clonotype. This chain joins TRBV6-2 or TRBV6-3 and TRBJ2-1, with TRBD1 matching 10 bases. The CDR3 sequence is 14 residues long. Trimming took 6 bases from V and 8 from J; bases not matched to a gene: 7. The germline CDR1 and CDR2 sequences are MNHEY and SVGEGT. The CDR3 reads CASRGTGVGDEQFF. CDR3 nucleotide sequence: TGTGCCAGCAGAGGGACAGGGGTGGGGGATGAGCAGTTCTTC.

This clonotype showed up just a few times. The chain joins TRBV11-3 to TRBJ2-1; 11 positions agree with TRBD2. Trimming removed 4 bases from V and 15 bases from J; junction bases left unmatched: 11. Germline CDR1 and CDR2: SGHNT and YENEEA. CDR3 length: 14 residues. As DNA, the CDR3 is TGTGCCAGCAGCTCACCTACTAGCGGGAGCTCCCCGTTCTTC. Its translation: CASSSPTSGSSPFF.